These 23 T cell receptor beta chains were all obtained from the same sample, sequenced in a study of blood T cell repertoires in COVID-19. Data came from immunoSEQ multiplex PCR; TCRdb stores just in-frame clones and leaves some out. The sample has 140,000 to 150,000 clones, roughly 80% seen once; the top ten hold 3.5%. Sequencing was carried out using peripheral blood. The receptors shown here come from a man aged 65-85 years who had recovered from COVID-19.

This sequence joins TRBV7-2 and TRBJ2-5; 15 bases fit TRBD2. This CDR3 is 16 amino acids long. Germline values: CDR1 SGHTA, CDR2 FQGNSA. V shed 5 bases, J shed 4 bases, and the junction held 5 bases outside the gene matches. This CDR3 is CASSPPGLAGGETQYF. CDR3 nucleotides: TGTGCCAGCAGCCCACCGGGACTAGCGGGAGGAGAGACCCAGTACTTC.

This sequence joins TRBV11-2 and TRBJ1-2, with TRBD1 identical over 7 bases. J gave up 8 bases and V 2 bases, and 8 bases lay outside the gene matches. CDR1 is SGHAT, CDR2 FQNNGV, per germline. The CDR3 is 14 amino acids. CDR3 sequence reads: CASSLRTGVRGYTF. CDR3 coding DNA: TGTGCCAGCAGCTTACGTACAGGGGTCCGAGGCTACACCTTC. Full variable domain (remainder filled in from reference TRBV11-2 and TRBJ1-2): EAGVAQSPRYKIIEKRQSVAFWCNPISGHATLYWYQQILGQGPKLLIQFQNNGVVDDSQLPKDRFSAERLKGVDSTLKIQPAKLEDSAVYLCASSLRTGVRGYTFGSGTRLTVV.

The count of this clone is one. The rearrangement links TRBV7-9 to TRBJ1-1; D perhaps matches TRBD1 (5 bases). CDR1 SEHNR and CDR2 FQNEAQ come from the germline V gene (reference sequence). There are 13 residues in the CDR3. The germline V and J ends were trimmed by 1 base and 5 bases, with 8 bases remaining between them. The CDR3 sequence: CASSLGGDTEAFF. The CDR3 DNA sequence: TGTGCCAGCAGCTTAGGGGGGGATACTGAAGCTTTCTTT.

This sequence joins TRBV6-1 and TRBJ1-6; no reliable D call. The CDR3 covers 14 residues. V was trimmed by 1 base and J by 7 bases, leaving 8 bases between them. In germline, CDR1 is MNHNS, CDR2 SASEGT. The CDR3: CASSEVAPNSPLHF. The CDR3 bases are TGTGCCAGCAGTGAAGTAGCACCGAATTCACCCCTCCACTTT.

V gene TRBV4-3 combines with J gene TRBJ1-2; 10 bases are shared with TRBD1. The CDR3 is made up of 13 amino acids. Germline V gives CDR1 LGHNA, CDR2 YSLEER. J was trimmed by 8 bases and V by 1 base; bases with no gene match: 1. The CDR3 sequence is CASSQGDRGGYTF. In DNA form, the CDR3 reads TGCGCCAGCAGCCAAGGGGACAGGGGCGGCTACACCTTC.

The CDR3 loop is CASSPDSSGNTIYF. The CDR3 DNA sequence: TGTGCCAGCAGCCCGGACAGCTCTGGAAACACCATATATTTT. The V and J genes are TRBV7-9 and TRBJ1-3; tentatively, D is TRBD1 (6 bases). With 5 bases removed from V and 0 bases from J, the gap between germline ends came to 8 bases. Germline-derived CDR1 and CDR2 are SEHNR and FQNEAQ (reference sequence). CDR3 length equals 14 residues.

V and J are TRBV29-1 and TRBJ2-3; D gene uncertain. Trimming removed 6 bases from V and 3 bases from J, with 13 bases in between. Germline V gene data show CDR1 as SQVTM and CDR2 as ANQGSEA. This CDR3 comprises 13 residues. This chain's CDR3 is CSVLRSRTDTQYF. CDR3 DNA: TGCAGCGTCTTAAGGTCTAGGACAGATACGCAGTATTTT.

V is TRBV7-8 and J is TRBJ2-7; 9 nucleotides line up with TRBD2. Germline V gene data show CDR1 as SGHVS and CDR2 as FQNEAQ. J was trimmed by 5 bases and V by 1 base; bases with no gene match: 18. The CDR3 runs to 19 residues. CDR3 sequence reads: CASSLVWVSGSLVGDEQYF. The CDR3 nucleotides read TGTGCCAGCAGCTTAGTGTGGGTTAGCGGGAGTCTGGTTGGGGACGAGCAGTACTTC.

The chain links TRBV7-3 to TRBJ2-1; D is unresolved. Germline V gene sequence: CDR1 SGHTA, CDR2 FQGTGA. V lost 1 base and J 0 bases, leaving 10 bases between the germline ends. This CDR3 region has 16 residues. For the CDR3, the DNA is TGTGCCAGCAGCTTAATGGCGGTCAGCTCCTACAATGAGCAGTTCTTC. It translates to CASSLMAVSSYNEQFF.

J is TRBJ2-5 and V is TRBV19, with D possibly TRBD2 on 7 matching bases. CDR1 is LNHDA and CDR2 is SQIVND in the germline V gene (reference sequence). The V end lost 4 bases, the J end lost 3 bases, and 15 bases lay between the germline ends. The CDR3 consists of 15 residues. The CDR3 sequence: CASSTTGRGEETQYF. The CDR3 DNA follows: TGTGCCAGTAGTACGACAGGTCGGGGGGAAGAGACCCAGTACTTC.

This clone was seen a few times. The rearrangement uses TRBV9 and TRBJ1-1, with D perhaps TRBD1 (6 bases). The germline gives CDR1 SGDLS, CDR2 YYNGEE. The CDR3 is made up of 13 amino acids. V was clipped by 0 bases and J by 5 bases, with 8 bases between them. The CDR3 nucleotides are TGTGCCAGCAGCGTAGGGCAGGGGACTGAAGCTTTCTTT. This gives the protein CASSVGQGTEAFF.

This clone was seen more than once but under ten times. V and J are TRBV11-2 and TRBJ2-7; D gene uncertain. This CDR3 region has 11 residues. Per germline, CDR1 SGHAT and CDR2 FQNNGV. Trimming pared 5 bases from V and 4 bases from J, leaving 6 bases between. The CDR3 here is CASSPAYEQYF. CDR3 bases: TGTGCCAGCAGCCCAGCGTACGAGCAGTACTTC.

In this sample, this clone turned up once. In DNA form, the CDR3 reads TGTGCCAGCAGCTCCCGGGACAGGATCTCACCCCTCCACTTT. It specifies CASSSRDRISPLHF. The J gene is TRBJ1-6, the V gene TRBV5-6, with TRBD1 matching over 8 bases. V lost 3 bases, J lost 10 bases, and 6 bases stayed unmatched. Germline CDR1 and CDR2: SGHDT and YYEEEE. The CDR3 spans 14 residues. The full variable domain, rest sourced from reference TRBV5-6 and TRBJ1-6, is DAGVTQSPTHLIKTRGQQVTLRCSPKSGHDTVSWYQQALGQGPQFIFQYYEEEERQRGNFPDRFSGHQFPNYSSELNVNALLLGDSALYLCASSSRDRISPLHFGNGTRLTVT.

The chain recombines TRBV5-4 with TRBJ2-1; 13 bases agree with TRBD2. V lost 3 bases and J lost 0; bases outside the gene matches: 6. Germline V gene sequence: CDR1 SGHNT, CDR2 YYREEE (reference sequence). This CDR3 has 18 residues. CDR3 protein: CASSSGLAGYSSYNEQFF. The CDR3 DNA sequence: TGTGCCAGCAGCTCGGGACTAGCGGGATATAGCTCCTACAATGAGCAGTTCTTC.

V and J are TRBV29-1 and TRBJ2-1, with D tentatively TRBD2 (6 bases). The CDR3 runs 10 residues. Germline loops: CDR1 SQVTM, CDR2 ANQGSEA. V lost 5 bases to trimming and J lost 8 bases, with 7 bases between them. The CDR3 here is CSVPGDEQFF. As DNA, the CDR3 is TGCAGCGTTCCGGGGGATGAGCAGTTCTTC.

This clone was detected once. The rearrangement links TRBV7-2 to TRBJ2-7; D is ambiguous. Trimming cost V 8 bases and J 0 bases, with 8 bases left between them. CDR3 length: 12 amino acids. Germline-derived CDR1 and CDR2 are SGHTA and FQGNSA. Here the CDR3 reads CASGQSSYEQYF. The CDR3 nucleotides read TGTGCCAGCGGGCAGAGCTCCTACGAGCAGTACTTC.

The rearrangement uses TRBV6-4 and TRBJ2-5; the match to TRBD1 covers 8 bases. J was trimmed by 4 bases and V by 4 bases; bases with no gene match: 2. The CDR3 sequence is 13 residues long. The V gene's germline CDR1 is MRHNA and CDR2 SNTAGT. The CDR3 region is CASSADRGETQYF. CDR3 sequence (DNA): TGTGCCAGCAGTGCCGACAGGGGAGAGACCCAGTACTTC.

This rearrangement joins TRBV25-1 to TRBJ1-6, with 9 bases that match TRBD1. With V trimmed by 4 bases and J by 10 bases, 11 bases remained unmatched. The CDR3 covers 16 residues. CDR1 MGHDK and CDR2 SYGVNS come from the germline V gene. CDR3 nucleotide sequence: TGTGCCAGCAGTGGTACGACAGGGGGTCTTAAGTCACCCCTCCACTTT. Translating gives CASSGTTGGLKSPLHF.

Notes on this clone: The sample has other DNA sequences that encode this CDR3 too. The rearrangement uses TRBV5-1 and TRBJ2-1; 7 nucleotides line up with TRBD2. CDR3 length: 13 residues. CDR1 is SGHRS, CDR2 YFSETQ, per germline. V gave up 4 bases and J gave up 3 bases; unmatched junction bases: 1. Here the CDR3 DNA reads TGCGCCAGCAGCCGCGGGAGCTACAATGAGCAGTTCTTC. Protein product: CASSRGSYNEQFF.

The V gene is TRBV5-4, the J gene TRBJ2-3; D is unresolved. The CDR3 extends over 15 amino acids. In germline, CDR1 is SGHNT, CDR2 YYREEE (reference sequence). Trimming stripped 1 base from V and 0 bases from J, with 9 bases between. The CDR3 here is CASSLRFTSTDTQYF. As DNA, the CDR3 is TGTGCCAGCAGCTTGCGCTTTACTAGCACAGATACGCAGTATTTT.

Here the CDR3 reads CASSKGQGNSPLHF. CDR3 bases: TGCGCCAGCAGCAAGGGACAGGGTAATTCACCCCTCCACTTT. This chain connects TRBV5-1 to TRBJ1-6; TRBD1 matches 9 bases. The germline V gene has CDR1 SGHRS and CDR2 YFSETQ. The CDR3 has 14 residues. Germline trimming cut 4 bases from V and 6 bases from J; bases unmatched to any gene: 2.

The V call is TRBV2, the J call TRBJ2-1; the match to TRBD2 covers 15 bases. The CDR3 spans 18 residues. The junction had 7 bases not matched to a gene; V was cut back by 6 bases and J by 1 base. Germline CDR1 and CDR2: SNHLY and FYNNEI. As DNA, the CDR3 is TGTGCCAGCAGCCGGACTAGCGGGAGGGCCTATTCCTACAATGAGCAGTTCTTC. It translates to CASSRTSGRAYSYNEQFF. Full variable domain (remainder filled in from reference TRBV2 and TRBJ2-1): EPEVTQTPSHQVTQMGQEVILRCVPISNHLYFYWYRQILGQKVEFLVSFYNNEISEKSEIFDDQFSVERPDGSNFTLKIRSTKLEDSAMYFCASSRTSGRAYSYNEQFFGPGTRLTVL.

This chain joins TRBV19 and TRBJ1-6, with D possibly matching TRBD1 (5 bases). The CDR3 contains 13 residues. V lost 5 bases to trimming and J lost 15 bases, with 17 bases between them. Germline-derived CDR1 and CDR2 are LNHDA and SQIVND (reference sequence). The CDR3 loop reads CASSQGLYKDLHF. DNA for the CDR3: TGTGCCAGTAGTCAGGGCCTGTATAAGGACCTCCACTTT.